These 19 T cell receptor beta chains share one sample of origin, sequenced in a study of cytomegalovirus exposure and HLA in healthy donors. The PCR made use of 60 Vbeta and 13 Jbeta primers. Clones were sequenced by immunoSEQ multiplex PCR, and TCRdb holds only the in-frame ones, with some missing. The sample includes 150,000 or so clones, around 85% of them seen just once. The sequenced material came from PBMCs. These receptor sequences come from a man aged 50 or older in good health and CMV-seropositive.

The CDR3, as DNA: TGTGCCAGCAATCCGAGCGGGAGGATACCCAATGAGCAGTTCTTC. As protein: CASNPSGRIPNEQFF. The genes are TRBV6-5 and TRBJ2-1; 9 bases map to TRBD2. CDR3 size: 15 residues. Trimming removed 7 bases from V and 6 bases from J; junction bases left unmatched: 10. The V gene's germline CDR1 is MNHEY and CDR2 SVGAGI.

The sample holds one count of this clone. The genes are TRBV29-1 and TRBJ1-3; possibly TRBD1 for D (6 bases). The CDR3 totals 14 residues. The V end lost 4 bases, the J end lost 2 bases, and 12 bases lay between the germline ends. Germline CDR1 SQVTM, CDR2 ANQGSEA. As DNA, the CDR3 is TGCAGCGTTGTCCAGGGGAATACTGGAAACACCATATATTTT. It codes for CSVVQGNTGNTIYF.

V gene TRBV5-5 combines with J gene TRBJ2-7, with 9 bases matching TRBD1. The CDR3 consists of 14 residues. Germline trimming cut 7 bases from V and 2 bases from J; bases unmatched to any gene: 7. Germline values: CDR1 SGHKS, CDR2 YYEKEE (reference sequence). The CDR3: CASRPRTGAYEQYF. CDR3 DNA: TGTGCCAGCCGACCTCGGACAGGGGCCTACGAGCAGTACTTC.

CDR3: CSVVLGGFESYNEQFF. The CDR3 nucleotides read TGCAGCGTTGTGTTGGGGGGATTTGAGTCCTACAATGAGCAGTTCTTC. V gene TRBV29-1 combines with J gene TRBJ2-1; D is perhaps TRBD2 (6 bases). This CDR3 is 16 amino acids long. V was clipped by 4 bases and J by 1 base, with 17 bases between them. CDR1 and CDR2 (germline): SQVTM, ANQGSEA.

The genes are TRBV21-1 and TRBJ2-7; TRBD1 reflects the table's D call only, with no check against the DNA. TRBV21-1 is noted as a pseudogene. This CDR3 comprises 14 residues. The CDR3 coding sequence is TGTGCCAGCATAGGACAGGGGGCAACCTACGAGCAGTACTTC. Amino acid sequence: CASIGQGATYEQYF.

The rearrangement joins TRBV2 to TRBJ1-5, with 8 bases fitting TRBD1. V lost 6 bases and J lost 3; bases outside the gene matches: 7. The germline V gene has CDR1 SNHLY and CDR2 FYNNEI. CDR3 length equals 15 residues. DNA for the CDR3: TGTGCCAGCAGCGTAGGGACAGGACACAATCAGCCCCAGCATTTT. This gives the protein CASSVGTGHNQPQHF.

The chain employs TRBV2 and TRBJ1-1; TRBD1 might be the D (6 bases). The CDR3 length is 14 residues. The V and J ends lost 5 bases and 1 base respectively, with 11 bases between them. Per germline, CDR1 SNHLY and CDR2 FYNNEI. CDR3: CASSWGRTNTEAFF. The CDR3 nucleotides are TGTGCCAGCAGTTGGGGGCGAACGAACACTGAAGCTTTCTTT.

This clone was observed a few times. The rearrangement uses TRBV6-5 and TRBJ1-1; D is possibly TRBD1 (6 bases). Germline loops: CDR1 MNHEY, CDR2 SVGAGI. Trimming stripped 5 bases from V and 1 base from J, with 11 bases between. The CDR3 loop spans 14 amino acids. The CDR3 DNA follows: TGTGCCAGCAGTGCCGGGACACCGAACACTGAAGCTTTCTTT. It specifies CASSAGTPNTEAFF.

The genes are TRBV5-1 and TRBJ2-1, with TRBD2 identical over 7 bases. Germline loops: CDR1 SGHRS, CDR2 YFSETQ. The CDR3 is 16 residues long. J was trimmed by 3 bases and V by 7 bases; bases with no gene match: 13. DNA of the CDR3: TGCGCCAGCTCAATTCCGGGACTATCCCTCTACAATGAGCAGTTCTTC. Protein: CASSIPGLSLYNEQFF. The full variable domain, with the rest looked up from reference TRBV5-1 and TRBJ2-1, is KAGVTQTPRYLIKTRGQQVTLSCSPISGHRSVSWYQQTPGQGLQFLFEYFSETQRNKGNFPGRFSGRQFSNSRSEMNVSTLELGDSALYLCASSIPGLSLYNEQFFGPGTRLTVL.

CDR3 loop: CASSEGLADSTDTQYF. In DNA, the CDR3 is TGCGCCAGCAGCGAAGGACTAGCGGACAGCACAGATACGCAGTATTTT. The rearrangement uses TRBV5-1 and TRBJ2-3; 10 bases agree with TRBD2. Unmatched junction bases numbered 5, after V lost 4 bases and J lost 0 bases. Germline lookup yields CDR1 SGHRS and CDR2 YFSETQ. The CDR3 contains 16 residues.

The genes are TRBV5-1 and TRBJ2-5; a weak D match, TRBD2 (5 bases). Trimming shortened V by 4 bases and J by 1 base, and 14 bases separated the two germline ends. The length of the CDR3 is 15 residues. The germline V gene encodes CDR1 SGHRS and CDR2 YFSETQ. DNA for the CDR3: TGCGCCAGCAGCCCGGGGTCGAGGTTCCAAGAGACCCAGTACTTC. It is translated as CASSPGSRFQETQYF.

This chain uses TRBV5-1 with TRBJ2-1, with 9 nucleotides matching TRBD2. The CDR3 runs 16 residues. The V gene end was trimmed by 0 bases and the J gene end by 5 bases; junction bases not matched to a gene: 6. The germline CDR1 and CDR2 sequences are SGHRS and YFSETQ. The CDR3 sequence is CASSLAASGMDNEQFF. The CDR3 DNA is TGCGCCAGCAGCTTGGCGGCTAGCGGGATGGACAATGAGCAGTTCTTC. Supplemented by reference TRBV5-1 and TRBJ2-1, the full variable domain reads KAGVTQTPRYLIKTRGQQVTLSCSPISGHRSVSWYQQTPGQGLQFLFEYFSETQRNKGNFPGRFSGRQFSNSRSEMNVSTLELGDSALYLCASSLAASGMDNEQFFGPGTRLTVL.

The V call is TRBV19, the J call TRBJ2-1; 11 bases agree with TRBD2. The V gene end was trimmed by 4 bases and the J gene end by 0 bases; junction bases not matched to a gene: 11. This CDR3 comprises 19 residues. Germline V gene data show CDR1 as LNHDA and CDR2 as SQIVND (reference sequence). The CDR3 loop reads CASSSLRLAGGSSYNEQFF. CDR3 DNA: TGTGCCAGTAGTAGCTTGCGGCTAGCGGGGGGTAGCTCCTACAATGAGCAGTTCTTC. Looking up the rest from reference TRBV19 and TRBJ2-1 gives the full variable domain: DGGITQSPKYLFRKEGQNVTLSCEQNLNHDAMYWYRQDPGQGLRLIYYSQIVNDFQKGDIAEGYSVSREKKESFPLTVTSAQKNPTAFYLCASSSLRLAGGSSYNEQFFGPGTRLTVL.

This chain links TRBV14 with TRBJ1-3; D perhaps matches TRBD1 (6 bases). V dropped 0 bases and J dropped 8 bases, with 14 bases sitting between them. The germline CDR1 and CDR2 sequences are SGHDN and FVKESK. This CDR3 has 15 residues. The CDR3 DNA sequence: TGTGCCAGCAGCCAAGATGGTAGCAGGGGCTACACCATATATTTT. It encodes CASSQDGSRGYTIYF.

This clone was seen only once. The V and J genes are TRBV7-8 and TRBJ2-1; D might be TRBD2 (6 bases). The CDR3 is 14 amino acids. Trimming left V 1 base short and J 8 bases short, with 12 bases between. Germline CDR1 reads SGHVS; CDR2 reads FQNEAQ. CDR3 DNA sequence: TGTGCCAGCAGCTTAGGCGGGACCTATTATGAGCAGTTCTTC. The encoded protein is CASSLGGTYYEQFF.

The chain recombines TRBV5-1 with TRBJ1-1; no firm D call. Germline V gene data show CDR1 as SGHRS and CDR2 as YFSETQ. The CDR3 length is 14 residues. V gave up 3 bases and J gave up 3 bases, with 12 bases separating them. The CDR3 DNA sequence: TGCGCCAGCAGCTCAAACCGGGTCGACACTGAAGCTTTCTTT. Residues: CASSSNRVDTEAFF.

In its sample, this clone was seen a few times. The V gene is TRBV9, the J gene TRBJ2-1; TRBD2 matches at 10 bases. This CDR3 region has 21 residues. J lost 4 bases, V lost 3 bases, and 22 bases had no gene match. Germline-derived CDR1 and CDR2 are SGDLS and YYNGEE. The CDR3 nucleotides are TGTGCCAGCAGCGCCCTCGAGCGGGAGGGTACGAGAAACCGGGGGTACAATGAGCAGTTCTTC. Translating it yields CASSALEREGTRNRGYNEQFF. Based on the CDR3 plus reference TRBV9 and TRBJ2-1, the full variable domain is DSGVTQTPKHLITATGQRVTLRCSPRSGDLSVYWYQQSLDQGLQFLIQYYNGEERAKGNILERFSAQQFPDLHSELNLSSLELGDSALYFCASSALEREGTRNRGYNEQFFGPGTRLTVL.

The gene calls are TRBV28 and TRBJ1-6; TRBD1 might be the D (5 bases). V gave up 7 bases and J gave up 4 bases, with 11 bases separating them. CDR1 and CDR2 from the germline V gene are MDHEN and SYDVKM. The CDR3 runs 14 residues. CDR3 sequence reads: CASNWGRYNSPLHF. The CDR3 DNA is TGTGCCAGCAACTGGGGCCGGTATAATTCACCCCTCCACTTT.

This clone was seen only once. The CDR3 coding sequence is TGTGCCAGTAGTATCCAAGCGGCGGGAGAGACCCAGTACTTC. It is translated as CASSIQAAGETQYF. This chain links TRBV19 with TRBJ2-5, with D perhaps TRBD2 (5 bases). The germline gives CDR1 LNHDA, CDR2 SQIVND (reference sequence). This CDR3 has 14 amino acids. Trimming shortened V by 3 bases and J by 4 bases, and 12 bases separated the two germline ends. Based on the CDR3 plus reference TRBV19 and TRBJ2-5, the full variable domain is DGGITQSPKYLFRKEGQNVTLSCEQNLNHDAMYWYRQDPGQGLRLIYYSQIVNDFQKGDIAEGYSVSREKKESFPLTVTSAQKNPTAFYLCASSIQAAGETQYFGPGTRLLVL.